The T cell receptor beta chain under discussion was sequenced for a study of blood T cell repertoires in COVID-19. This CDR3 has 16 residues. Trimming took 1 base from V and 4 from J; bases not matched to a gene: 10. Looked up from germline, CDR1 is SGHAT and CDR2 is FQNNGV. Measured with immunoSEQ multiplex PCR; TCRdb has only the in-frame clones, and not every one. The table lists tens of thousands of clones, more than 85% of them singletons. The chain has TRBV11-2 and TRBJ2-7, with 7 bases lining up with TRBD2. The clonotype originates from a man between 60 and 75 years old with acute or convalescent COVID-19. The specimen sequenced was peripheral blood. In DNA form, the CDR3 reads TGTGCCAGCAGCTTAGGATCTAGCGGAACAATTTACGAGCAGTACTTC. It codes for CASSLGSSGTIYEQYF. Full variable domain (missing parts from reference TRBV11-2 and TRBJ2-7): EAGVAQSPRYKIIEKRQSVAFWCNPISGHATLYWYQQILGQGPKLLIQFQNNGVVDDSQLPKDRFSAERLKGVDSTLKIQPAKLEDSAVYLCASSLGSSGTIYEQYFGPGTRLTVT.